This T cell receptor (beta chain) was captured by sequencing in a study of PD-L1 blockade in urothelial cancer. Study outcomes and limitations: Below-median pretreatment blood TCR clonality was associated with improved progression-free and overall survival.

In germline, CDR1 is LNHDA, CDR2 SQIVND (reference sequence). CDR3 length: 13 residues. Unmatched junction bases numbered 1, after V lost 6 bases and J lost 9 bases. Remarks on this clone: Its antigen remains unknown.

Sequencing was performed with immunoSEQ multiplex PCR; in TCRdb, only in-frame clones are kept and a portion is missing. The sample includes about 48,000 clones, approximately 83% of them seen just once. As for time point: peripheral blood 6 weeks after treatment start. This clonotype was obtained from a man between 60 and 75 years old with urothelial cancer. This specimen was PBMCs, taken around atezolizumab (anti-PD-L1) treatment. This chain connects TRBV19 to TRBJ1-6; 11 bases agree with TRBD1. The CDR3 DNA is TGTGCCAGTAGGGACAGGGGGCTTTCACCCCTCCACTTT. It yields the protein CASRDRGLSPLHF.